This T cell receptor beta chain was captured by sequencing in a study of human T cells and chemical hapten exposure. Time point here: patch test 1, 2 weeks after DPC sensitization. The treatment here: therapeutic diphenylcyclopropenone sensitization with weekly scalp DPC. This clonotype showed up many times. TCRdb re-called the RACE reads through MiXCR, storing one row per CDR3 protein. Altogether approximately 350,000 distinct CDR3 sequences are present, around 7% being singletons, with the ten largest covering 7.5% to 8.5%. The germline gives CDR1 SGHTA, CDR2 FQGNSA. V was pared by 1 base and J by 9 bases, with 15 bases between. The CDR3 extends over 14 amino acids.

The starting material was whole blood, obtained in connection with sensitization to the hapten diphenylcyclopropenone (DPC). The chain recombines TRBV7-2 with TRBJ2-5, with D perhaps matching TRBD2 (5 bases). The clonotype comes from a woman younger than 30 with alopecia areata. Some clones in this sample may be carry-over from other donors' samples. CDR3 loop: CASSLGLDLEAQYF. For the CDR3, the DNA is TGTGCCAGCAGCTTAGGACTGGACCTGGAGGCCCAGTACTTC.